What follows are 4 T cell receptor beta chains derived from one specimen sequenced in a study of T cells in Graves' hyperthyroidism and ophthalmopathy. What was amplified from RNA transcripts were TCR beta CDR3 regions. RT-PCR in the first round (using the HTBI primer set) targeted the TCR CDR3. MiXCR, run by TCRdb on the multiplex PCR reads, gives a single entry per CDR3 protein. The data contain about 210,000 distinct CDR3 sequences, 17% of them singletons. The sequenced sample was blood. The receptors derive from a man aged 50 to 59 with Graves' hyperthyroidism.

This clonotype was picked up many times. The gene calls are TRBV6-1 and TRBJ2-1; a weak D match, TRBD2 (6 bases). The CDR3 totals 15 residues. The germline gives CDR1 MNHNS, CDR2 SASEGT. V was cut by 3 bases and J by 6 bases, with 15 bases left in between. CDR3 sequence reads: CASSDISGEGNEQFF. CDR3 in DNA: TGTGCCAGCAGTGACATCTCGGGAGAAGGCAATGAGCAGTTCTTC.

The CDR3 region is CASSATGTESYEQYF. The CDR3 nucleotides read TGTGCCAGCAGTGCTACCGGGACGGAAAGTTACGAGCAGTACTTC. The gene calls are TRBV6-1 and TRBJ2-7; D may correspond to TRBD1 or TRBD2 (5 bases each). Trimming removed 4 bases from V and 4 bases from J, with 17 bases in between. The CDR3 covers 15 residues. Germline-derived CDR1 and CDR2 are MNHNS and SASEGT.

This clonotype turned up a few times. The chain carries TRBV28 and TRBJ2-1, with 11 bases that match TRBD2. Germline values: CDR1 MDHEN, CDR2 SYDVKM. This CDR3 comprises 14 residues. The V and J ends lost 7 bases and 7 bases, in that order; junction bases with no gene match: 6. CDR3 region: CASTPGLAANEQFF. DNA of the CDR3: TGTGCCAGCACCCCGGGACTAGCGGCGAATGAGCAGTTCTTC. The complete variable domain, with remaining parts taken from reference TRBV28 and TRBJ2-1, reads DVKVTQSSRYLVKRTGEKVFLECVQDMDHENMFWYRQDPGLGLRLIYFSYDVKMKEKGDIPEGYSVSREKKERFSLILESASTNQTSMYLCASTPGLAANEQFFGPGTRLTVL.

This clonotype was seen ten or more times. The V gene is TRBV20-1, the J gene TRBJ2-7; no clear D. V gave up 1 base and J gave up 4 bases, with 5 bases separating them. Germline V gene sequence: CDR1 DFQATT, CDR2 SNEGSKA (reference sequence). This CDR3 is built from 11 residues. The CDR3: CSARGQYEQYF. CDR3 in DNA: TGCAGTGCTAGAGGGCAGTACGAGCAGTACTTC.